This T cell receptor (beta chain) was documented in a study of identical twins. With no exceptions, donors were healthy Caucasians. TCRdb reanalysed the 5' RACE reads using MiXCR and keeps one entry per CDR3 protein. The sample consists of about 250,000 distinct CDR3 sequences, approximately 8.6% of them appearing once. This clonotype turned up a few times. Its specificity is unknown. V was cut by 3 bases and J by 0 bases, with 9 bases left in between. Germline V gives CDR1 MDHEN, CDR2 SYDVKM. This CDR3 contains 14 residues. Overall study results and limits: Fewer insertions marked abundant cord blood beta clonotypes; young adult naive trended weakly, memory not at all.

The same sample was also studied in work on yellow fever vaccine responses in identical twins. That paper notes: Twins' T cell vaccine responses reportedly looked partly convergent, partly personalized.

This TCR came from a woman under 30 in good health. Sequencing input: CD8+ T cells sorted from blood. J is TRBJ2-7 and V is TRBV28, with D maybe TRBD2 (5 bases). CDR3 sequence reads: CASSLRESSYEQYF. The CDR3 DNA reads TGTGCCAGCAGTTTGAGGGAGAGCTCCTACGAGCAGTACTTC. Full variable domain (rest looked up from reference TRBV28 and TRBJ2-7): DVKVTQSSRYLVKRTGEKVFLECVQDMDHENMFWYRQDPGLGLRLIYFSYDVKMKEKGDIPEGYSVSREKKERFSLILESASTNQTSMYLCASSLRESSYEQYFGPGTRLTVT.